This T cell receptor (beta chain) is from a study of metastatic and nonmetastatic thyroid tumors. Study at large: Across blood and tumor or nodule tissue, repertoires from malignant and benign thyroid patients were compared with one another. Findings and limits, study-wide: In blood and tumor, TCR beta diversity was reportedly significantly higher in malignant thyroid tumors than in benign nodules.

Methods used by the authors: To classify distant metastasis in papillary thyroid cancer, a model was built from CDR3 differences across clinicopathological groups. TCRdb re-called clones from the PCR reads using MiXCR. Here the V and J calls rest on TCRdb's processing, not on the authors' analysis. The sample has about 39,000 clones, roughly 12% seen once; the top ten hold roughly 9%. This clone was seen ten or more times. What it binds is unknown. Each patient went into thyroid surgery without having received any treatment. Germline lookup yields CDR1 ENHRY and CDR2 SYGVKD. The CDR3 contains 14 residues.

The chain uses TRBV10-3 and TRBJ1-1; the match to TRBD1 covers 7 bases. This clonotype was obtained from a male donor with papillary thyroid cancer or a benign thyroid nodule (not recorded which). Some clones in this sample may be carry-over from other donors' samples. The sequencing input was blood. In nucleotides, the CDR3 is TGTGTCACAAGTGTAGGGGGCGCGAACACTGAAGCTTTCTTT. Protein product: CVTSVGGANTEAFF.